The TCR beta chain described here comes from a study of T cells in Graves' hyperthyroidism and ophthalmopathy. There are many counts of this clonotype. Its antigen is undetermined. Newly diagnosed hyperthyroidism patients aged 18 to 65 years had disease lasting under 2 months. Source material for PBMCs was more than 7.5 ml fresh peripheral blood. Study-wide findings and caveats: Model-based prediction identified ophthalmopathy a median approximately 6 months prior to its onset.

V shed 4 bases, J shed 10 bases, and the junction held 13 bases outside the gene matches. This CDR3 is built from 16 residues. Germline CDR1 and CDR2: MDHEN and SYDVKM. TCR beta CDR3 sequences were amplified from RNA transcripts. HTBI primers were employed in a first-round RT-PCR of the TCR CDR3. In TCRdb, the multiplex PCR reads were re-called with MiXCR into one record per CDR3 protein. The sample consists of 300,000 or so distinct CDR3 sequences, under 25% of them appearing once. The sequence derives from a woman in her 50s with Graves' hyperthyroidism. The genes are TRBV28 and TRBJ2-1; TRBD2 matches 10 bases. Sequenced sample: blood. The CDR3: CASSSPQLAGAREQFF. The DNA for the CDR3 is TGTGCCAGCAGTTCCCCTCAGCTAGCGGGAGCGAGAGAGCAGTTCTTC.